This TCR beta chain emerged from a study of cytomegalovirus exposure and HLA in healthy donors. With 1 base clipped from V and 3 bases from J, the junction kept 7 bases outside the gene matches. Germline V lookup: CDR1 SGHTA, CDR2 FQGNSA. This CDR3 spans 16 amino acids. Amplification used 60 Vbeta primers and 13 Jbeta primers. Sequencing was performed with immunoSEQ multiplex PCR; in TCRdb, only in-frame clones are kept and a portion is missing. The top ten hold around 3% of the sample, which has tens of thousands of clones, 65% to 85% seen once. The chain links TRBV7-2 to TRBJ2-7, with TRBD1 matching over 9 bases. This clonotype was obtained from a woman in her twenties or thirties in good health and CMV-seronegative. The specimen sequenced was PBMCs. The DNA for the CDR3 is TGTGCCAGCAGCTTAGGACAGGGGGAGCACCTCTACGAGCAGTACTTC. Translated: CASSLGQGEHLYEQYF.